This TCR beta chain was captured by sequencing in a study of CD8 T cells in Susac syndrome. V was trimmed by 4 bases and J by 2 bases, leaving 12 bases between them. The CDR3 totals 14 residues. Germline-derived CDR1 and CDR2 are MDHEN and SYDVKM. TCR beta sequencing was performed on blood CD8+ and CD4+ T cells. The multiple sclerosis control group consisted of treatment-naive patients whose relapsing-remitting disease, which was either stable or active, fulfilled revised McDonald criteria. Negative isolation was used for CD8+ and CD4+ T cells, and FACS enrichment was applied to TEMRA cells. An input of roughly 0.5 to 1 ug of RNA was subjected to reverse transcription using random hexamers. TCR beta CDR3 was amplified by immunoSEQ multiplex PCR. This amplification extended across 54 Vbeta and 13 Jbeta segments. TCRdb called the immunoSEQ multiplex PCR reads again in MiXCR, with one record for every CDR3 protein. The repertoire holds about 300,000 distinct CDR3 sequences, 70% to 90% seen once, with about 0.17% in the top ten.

This clonotype was obtained from a human donor with multiple sclerosis. This chain connects TRBV28 to TRBJ2-7; D is possibly TRBD1 (7 bases). The sample comprised CD8+ T cells from PBMCs. CDR3 sequence reads: CASSSPGGPYEQYF. The CDR3 nucleotides read TGTGCCAGCAGTTCCCCAGGGGGGCCCTACGAGCAGTACTTC.